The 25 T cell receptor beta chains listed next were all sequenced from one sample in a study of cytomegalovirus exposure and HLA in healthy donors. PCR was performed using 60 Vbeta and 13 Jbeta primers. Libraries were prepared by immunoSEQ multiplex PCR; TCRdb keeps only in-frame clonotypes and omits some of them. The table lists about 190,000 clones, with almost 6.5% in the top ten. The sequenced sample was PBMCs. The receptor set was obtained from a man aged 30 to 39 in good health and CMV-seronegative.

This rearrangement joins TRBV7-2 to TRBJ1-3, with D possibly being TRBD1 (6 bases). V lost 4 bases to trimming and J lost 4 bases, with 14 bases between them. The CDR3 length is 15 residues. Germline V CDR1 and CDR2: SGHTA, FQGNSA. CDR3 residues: CASSSRGGGGNTIYF. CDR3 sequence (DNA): TGTGCCAGCAGCTCCCGGGGGGGCGGCGGAAACACCATATATTTT.

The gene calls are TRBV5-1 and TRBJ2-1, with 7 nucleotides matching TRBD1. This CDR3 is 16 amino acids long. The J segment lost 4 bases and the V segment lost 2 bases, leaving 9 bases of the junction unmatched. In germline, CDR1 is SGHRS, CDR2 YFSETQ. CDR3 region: CASSLSPGTAYNEQFF. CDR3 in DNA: TGCGCCAGCAGCTTATCCCCCGGGACAGCTTACAATGAGCAGTTCTTC. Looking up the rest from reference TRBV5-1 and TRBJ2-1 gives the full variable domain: KAGVTQTPRYLIKTRGQQVTLSCSPISGHRSVSWYQQTPGQGLQFLFEYFSETQRNKGNFPGRFSGRQFSNSRSEMNVSTLELGDSALYLCASSLSPGTAYNEQFFGPGTRLTVL.

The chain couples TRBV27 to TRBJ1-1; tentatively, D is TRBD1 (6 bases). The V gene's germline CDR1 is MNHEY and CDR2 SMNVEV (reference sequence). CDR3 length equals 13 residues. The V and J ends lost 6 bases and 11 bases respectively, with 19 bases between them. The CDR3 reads CASRPSGALYAFF. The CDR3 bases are TGTGCCAGCAGACCTTCAGGGGCCCTCTACGCTTTCTTT.

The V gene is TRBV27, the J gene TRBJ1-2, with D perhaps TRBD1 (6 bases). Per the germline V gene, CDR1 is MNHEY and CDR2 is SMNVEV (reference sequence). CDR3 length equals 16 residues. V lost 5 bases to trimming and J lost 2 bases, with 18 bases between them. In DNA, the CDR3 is TGTGCCAGCAGTGCCCACTTCGGGACACCCAACTATGGCTACACCTTC. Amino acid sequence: CASSAHFGTPNYGYTF.

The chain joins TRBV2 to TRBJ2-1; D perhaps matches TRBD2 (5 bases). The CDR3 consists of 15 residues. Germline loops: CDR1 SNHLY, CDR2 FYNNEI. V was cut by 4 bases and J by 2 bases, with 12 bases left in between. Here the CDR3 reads CASSAGGNTYNEQFF. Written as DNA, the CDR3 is TGTGCCAGCAGTGCAGGAGGAAACACCTACAATGAGCAGTTCTTC.

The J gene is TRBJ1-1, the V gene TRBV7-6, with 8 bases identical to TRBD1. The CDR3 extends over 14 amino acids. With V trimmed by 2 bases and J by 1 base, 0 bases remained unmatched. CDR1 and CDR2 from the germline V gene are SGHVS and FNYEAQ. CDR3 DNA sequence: TGTGCCAGCAGCTTACAGGGGGCGAACACTGAAGCTTTCTTT. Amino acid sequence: CASSLQGANTEAFF.

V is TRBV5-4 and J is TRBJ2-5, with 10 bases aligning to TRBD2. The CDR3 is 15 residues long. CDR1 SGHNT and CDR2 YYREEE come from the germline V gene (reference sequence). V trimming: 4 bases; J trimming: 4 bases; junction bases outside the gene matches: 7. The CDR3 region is CASSERTSGTETQYF. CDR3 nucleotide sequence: TGTGCCAGCAGCGAAAGGACTAGCGGAACAGAGACCCAGTACTTC. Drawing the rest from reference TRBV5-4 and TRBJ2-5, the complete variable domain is ETGVTQSPTHLIKTRGQQVTLRCSSQSGHNTVSWYQQALGQGPQFIFQYYREEENGRGNFPPRFSGLQFPNYSSELNVNALELDDSALYLCASSERTSGTETQYFGPGTRLLVL.

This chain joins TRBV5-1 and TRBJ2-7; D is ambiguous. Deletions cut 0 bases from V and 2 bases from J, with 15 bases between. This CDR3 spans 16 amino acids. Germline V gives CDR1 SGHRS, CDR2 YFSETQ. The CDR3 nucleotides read TGCGCCAGCAGCTTGGCTTCCCGGGTGCCCCCCTACGAGCAGTACTTC. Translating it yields CASSLASRVPPYEQYF.

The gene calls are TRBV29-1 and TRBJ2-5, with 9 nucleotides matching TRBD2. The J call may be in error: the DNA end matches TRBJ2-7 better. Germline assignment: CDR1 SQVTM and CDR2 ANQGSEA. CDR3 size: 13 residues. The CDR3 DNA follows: TGCAGCGCCCTCCAGGGACTAGCCACCGAGCAGTACTTC. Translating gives CSALQGLATEQYF.

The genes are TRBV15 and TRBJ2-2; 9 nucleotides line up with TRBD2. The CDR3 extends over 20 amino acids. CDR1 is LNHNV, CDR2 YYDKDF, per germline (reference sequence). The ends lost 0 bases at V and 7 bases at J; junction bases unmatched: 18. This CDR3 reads CATSRDSRSVAGVVVGELFF. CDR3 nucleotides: TGTGCCACCAGCAGAGATTCCCGGAGCGTAGCGGGAGTAGTCGTCGGGGAGCTGTTTTTT.

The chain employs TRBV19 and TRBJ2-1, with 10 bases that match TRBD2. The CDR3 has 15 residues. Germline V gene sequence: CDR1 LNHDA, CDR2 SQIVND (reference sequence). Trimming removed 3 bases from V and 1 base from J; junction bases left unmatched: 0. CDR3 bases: TGTGCCAGTAGTATGACTAGCGGGTCCTACAATGAGCAGTTCTTC. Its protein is CASSMTSGSYNEQFF.

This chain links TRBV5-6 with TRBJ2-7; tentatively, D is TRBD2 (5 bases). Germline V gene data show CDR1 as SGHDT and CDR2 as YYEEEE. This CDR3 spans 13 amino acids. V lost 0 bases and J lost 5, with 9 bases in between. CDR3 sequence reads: CASSLGPGDEQYF. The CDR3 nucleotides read TGTGCCAGCAGCTTGGGGCCCGGGGACGAGCAGTACTTC.

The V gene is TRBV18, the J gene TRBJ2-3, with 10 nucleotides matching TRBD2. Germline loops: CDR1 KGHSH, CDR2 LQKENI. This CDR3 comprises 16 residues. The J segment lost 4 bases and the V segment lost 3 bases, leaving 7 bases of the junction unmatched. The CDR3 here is CASSPPGLAKSDTQYF. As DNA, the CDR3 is TGTGCCAGCTCACCGCCGGGACTAGCGAAATCAGATACGCAGTATTTT.

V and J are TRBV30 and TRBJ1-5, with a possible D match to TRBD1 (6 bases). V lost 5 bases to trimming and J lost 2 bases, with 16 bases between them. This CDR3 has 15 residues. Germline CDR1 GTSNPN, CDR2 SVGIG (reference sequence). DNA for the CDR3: TGTGCCTGGTGTCGGGGGGCGGTCGGCAATCAGCCCCAGCATTTT. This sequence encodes CAWCRGAVGNQPQHF. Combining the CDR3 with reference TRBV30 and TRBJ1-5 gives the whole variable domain SQTIHQWPATLVQPVGSPLSLECTVEGTSNPNLYWYRQAAGRGLQLLFYSVGIGQISSEVPQNLSASRPQDRQFILSSKKLLLSDSGFYLCAWCRGAVGNQPQHFGDGTRLSIL.

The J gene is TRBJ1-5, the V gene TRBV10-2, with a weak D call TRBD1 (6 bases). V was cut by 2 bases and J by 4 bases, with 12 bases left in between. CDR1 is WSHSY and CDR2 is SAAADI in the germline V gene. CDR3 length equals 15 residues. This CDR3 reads CASSEGGWANQPQHF. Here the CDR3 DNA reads TGCGCCAGCAGTGAGGGGGGCTGGGCTAATCAGCCCCAGCATTTT.

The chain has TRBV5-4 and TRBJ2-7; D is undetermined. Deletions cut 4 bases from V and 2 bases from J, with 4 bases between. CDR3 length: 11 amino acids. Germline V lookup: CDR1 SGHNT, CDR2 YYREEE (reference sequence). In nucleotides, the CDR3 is TGTGCCAGCAGCGGGCCCTACGAGCAGTACTTC. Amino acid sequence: CASSGPYEQYF.

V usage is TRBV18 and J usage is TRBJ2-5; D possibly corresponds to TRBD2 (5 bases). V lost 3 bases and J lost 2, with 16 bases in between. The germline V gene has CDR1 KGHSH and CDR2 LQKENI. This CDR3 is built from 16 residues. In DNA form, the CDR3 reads TGTGCCAGCTCACCGAGGGAGAAGGTGGGTCAAGAGACCCAGTACTTC. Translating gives CASSPREKVGQETQYF. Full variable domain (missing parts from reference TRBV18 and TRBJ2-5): NAGVMQNPRHLVRRRGQEARLRCSPMKGHSHVYWYRQLPEEGLKFMVYLQKENIIDESGMPKERFSAEFPKEGPSILRIQQVVRGDSAAYFCASSPREKVGQETQYFGPGTRLLVL.

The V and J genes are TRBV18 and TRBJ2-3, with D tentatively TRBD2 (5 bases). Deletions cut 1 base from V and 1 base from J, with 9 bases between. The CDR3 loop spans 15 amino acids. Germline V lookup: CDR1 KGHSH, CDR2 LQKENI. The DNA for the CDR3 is TGTGCCAGCTCACCACGGGAGACGGGCACAGATACGCAGTATTTT. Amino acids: CASSPRETGTDTQYF.

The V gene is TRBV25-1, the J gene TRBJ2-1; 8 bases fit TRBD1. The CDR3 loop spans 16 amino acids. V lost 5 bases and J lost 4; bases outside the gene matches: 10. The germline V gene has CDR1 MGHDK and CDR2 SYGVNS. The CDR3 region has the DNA TGTGCCAGCAGTCCAGGGGGCCTCGGTTTTTACAATGAGCAGTTCTTC. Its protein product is CASSPGGLGFYNEQFF.

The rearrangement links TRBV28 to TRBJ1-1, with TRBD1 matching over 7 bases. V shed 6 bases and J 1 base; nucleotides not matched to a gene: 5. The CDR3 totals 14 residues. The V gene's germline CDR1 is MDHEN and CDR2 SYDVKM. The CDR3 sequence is CASSPWTGNTEAFF. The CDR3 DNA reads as TGTGCCAGCAGCCCCTGGACAGGGAACACTGAAGCTTTCTTT.

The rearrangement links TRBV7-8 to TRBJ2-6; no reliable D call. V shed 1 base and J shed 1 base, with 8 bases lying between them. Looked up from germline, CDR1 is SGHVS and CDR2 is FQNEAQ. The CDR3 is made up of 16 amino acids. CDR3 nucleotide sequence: TGTGCCAGCAGCTTAGGGGCCTTTTCTGGGGCCAACGTCCTGACTTTC. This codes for CASSLGAFSGANVLTF.

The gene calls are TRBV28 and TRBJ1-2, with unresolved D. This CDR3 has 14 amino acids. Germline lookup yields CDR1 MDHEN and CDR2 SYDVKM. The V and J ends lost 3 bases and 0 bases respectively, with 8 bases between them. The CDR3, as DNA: TGTGCCAGCAGTTTCTCGACAACTAACTATGGCTACACCTTC. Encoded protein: CASSFSTTNYGYTF.

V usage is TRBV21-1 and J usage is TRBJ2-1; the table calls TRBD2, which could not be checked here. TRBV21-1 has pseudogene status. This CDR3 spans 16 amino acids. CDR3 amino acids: CASSLLVISSYNEQFF. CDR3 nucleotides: TGTGCCAGCAGCCTCCTAGTAATTAGCTCCTACAATGAGCAGTTCTTC.

The CDR3 sequence: CASSFYSGTGENTIYF. CDR3 DNA: TGTGCCAGCAGCTTTTACTCCGGGACAGGGGAAAACACCATATATTTT. The genes are TRBV9 and TRBJ1-3; 10 nucleotides agree with TRBD1. With V trimmed by 4 bases and J by 6 bases, 10 bases remained unmatched. CDR1 and CDR2 (germline): SGDLS, YYNGEE. CDR3 length: 16 amino acids.

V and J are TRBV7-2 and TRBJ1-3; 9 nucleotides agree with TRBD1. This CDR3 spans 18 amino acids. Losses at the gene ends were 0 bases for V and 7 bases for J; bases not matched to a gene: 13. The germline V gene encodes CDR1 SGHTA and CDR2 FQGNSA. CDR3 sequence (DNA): TGTGCCAGCAGCTTAGCGCTTACTGGACAGGGGATGGGGAACACCATATATTTT. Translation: CASSLALTGQGMGNTIYF.